This T cell receptor (beta chain) was sequenced in a study of CD8 T cells in ankylosing spondylitis. In the case of this clonotype: Its target is unknown.

Using quantitative 5'-RACE with molecular barcodes, the authors made TCR beta libraries. Each CDR3 protein gets one entry after TCRdb re-called the 5' RACE reads with MiXCR. The data show 210,000 or so distinct CDR3 sequences, 8% to 10% seen once. Study-level findings and limits: As reported, disease-linked clones showed significant enrichment in matched ankylosing spondylitis synovial fluid.

From germline, CDR1 is SGHVT and CDR2 SQSDAQ. Trimming took 10 bases from V and 2 from J, leaving 12 bases between them. The CDR3 is 12 amino acids. The chain uses TRBV7-4 and TRBJ2-7, with D unclear. The clonotype originates from a female donor with ankylosing spondylitis or in good health (not recorded which). Material: blood, either unsorted or a sorted T cell fraction (not recorded which). The CDR3: CAMSPGPYEQYF. The CDR3 nucleotides read TGTGCCATGAGCCCTGGGCCCTACGAGCAGTACTTC.